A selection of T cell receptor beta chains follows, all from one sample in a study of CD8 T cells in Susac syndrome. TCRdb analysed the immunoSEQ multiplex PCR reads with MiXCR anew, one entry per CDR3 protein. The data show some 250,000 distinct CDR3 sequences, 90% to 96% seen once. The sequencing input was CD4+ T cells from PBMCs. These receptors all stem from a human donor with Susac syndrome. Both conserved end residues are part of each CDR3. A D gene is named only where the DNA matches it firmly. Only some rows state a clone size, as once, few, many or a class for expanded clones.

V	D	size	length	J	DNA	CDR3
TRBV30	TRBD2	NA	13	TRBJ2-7	TGTGCCTGGAGATGGGCGGGAGTAGGCGAGCAGTACTTC	CAWRWAGVGEQYF
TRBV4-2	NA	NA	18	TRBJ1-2	TGTGCCAGCAGCCAAGATCGGGGAACCTGGGGCGCTAACTATGGCTACACCTTC	CASSQDRGTWGANYGYTF
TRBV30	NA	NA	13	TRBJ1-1	TGTGCCTGGAGTGCTTTCGGGACCGACCGGGCTTTCTTT	CAWSAFGTDRAFF
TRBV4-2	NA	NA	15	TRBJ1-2	TGTGCCAGCAGCCAAGATCGGGGGTATGACTATGGCTACACCTTC	CASSQDRGYDYGYTF
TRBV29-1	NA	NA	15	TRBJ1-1	TGCAGCGTTGAAGATCGCAAGGGAATCACCACTGAAGCTTTCTTT	CSVEDRKGITTEAFF
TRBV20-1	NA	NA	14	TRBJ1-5	TGCAGTGCTAGAGCAGGGAGTGTTGATCAGCCCCAGCATTTT	CSARAGSVDQPQHF
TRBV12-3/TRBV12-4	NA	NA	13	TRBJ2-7	TGTGCCAGCAGTCTAGCAATGAGCTACGAGCAGTACTTC	CASSLAMSYEQYF
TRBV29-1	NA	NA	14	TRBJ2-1	TGCAGCGTTGGGGGGAGAAGGACCTACAATGAGCAGTTCTTC	CSVGGRRTYNEQFF
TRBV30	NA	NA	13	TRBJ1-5	TGTGCCTGGAGTGACCAGGGATTCCAGCCCCAGCATTTT	CAWSDQGFQPQHF
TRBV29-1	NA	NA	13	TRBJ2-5	TGCAGCGTTGACGAGGGTATGGGAGAGACCCAGTACTTC	CSVDEGMGETQYF
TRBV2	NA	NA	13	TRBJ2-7	TGTGCCAGCAACCCGGACAGAGAGAGGGAGCAGTACTTC	CASNPDREREQYF
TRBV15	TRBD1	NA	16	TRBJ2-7	TGTGCCACCAGCAGAGATATGACGGACAGGGACTACGAGCAGTACTTC	CATSRDMTDRDYEQYF
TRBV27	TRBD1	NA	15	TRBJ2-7	TGTGCCAGCAGTCGACGGACAGGGGACTCCTACGAGCAGTACTTC	CASSRRTGDSYEQYF
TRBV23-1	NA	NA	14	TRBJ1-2	TGCGCCAGCAGGACCCCCAGGGGAGGCTATGGCTACACCTTC	CASRTPRGGYGYTF
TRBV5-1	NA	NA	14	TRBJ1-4	TGCGCCAGCAGCTTGGACAGACCTAATGAAAAACTGTTTTTT	CASSLDRPNEKLFF
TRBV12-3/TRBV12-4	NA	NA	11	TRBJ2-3	TGTGCCAGCCTAATCGCAGATACGCAGTATTTT	CASLIADTQYF
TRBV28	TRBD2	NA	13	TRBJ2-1	TGTGCCAGCAGTTTATTGCGGGAGTATGAGCAGTTCTTC	CASSLLREYEQFF
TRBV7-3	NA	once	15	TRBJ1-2	TGTGCCAGCAGCTTCTCCCGGGACGCCAGCTATGGCTACACCTTC	CASSFSRDASYGYTF
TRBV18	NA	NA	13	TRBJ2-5	TGTGCCAGCTCACCGACTAGACAAGAGACCCAGTACTTC	CASSPTRQETQYF
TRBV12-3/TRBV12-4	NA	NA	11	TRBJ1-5	TGTGCCAGCAGTGTCAATCAGCCCCAGCATTTT	CASSVNQPQHF
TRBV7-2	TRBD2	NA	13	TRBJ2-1	TGTGCCAGCAGCCAGACTAGCGCGAATGAGCAGTTCTTC	CASSQTSANEQFF
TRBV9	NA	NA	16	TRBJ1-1	TGTGCCAGCAGCTCCCCCTCCGCGACGATGAACACTGAAGCTTTCTTT	CASSSPSATMNTEAFF
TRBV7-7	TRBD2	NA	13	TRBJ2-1	TGTGCTAGCAGCGTGGGACTAGCGGCTGAGCAGTTCTTC	CASSVGLAAEQFF
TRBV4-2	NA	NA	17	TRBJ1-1	TGTGCCAGCAGCCAAGAGGGAACGGCTTTCATGAACACTGAAGCTTTCTTT	CASSQEGTAFMNTEAFF
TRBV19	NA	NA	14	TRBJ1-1	TGTGCCAGTAGTATAGCAGCGATGAACACTGAAGCTTTCTTT	CASSIAAMNTEAFF
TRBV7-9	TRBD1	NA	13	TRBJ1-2	TGTGCCAGCAGCTCCTGGACAGGGAATGGCTACACCTTC	CASSSWTGNGYTF
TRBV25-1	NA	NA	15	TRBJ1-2	TGTGCCAGCAGTGTCCGGGACGGACACTTCTATGGCTACACCTTC	CASSVRDGHFYGYTF
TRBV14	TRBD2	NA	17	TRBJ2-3	TGTGCCAGCAGCCAACGAGGCAGCGGGATGGGGACAGATACGCAGTATTTT	CASSQRGSGMGTDTQYF
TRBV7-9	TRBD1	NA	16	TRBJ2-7	TGTGCCAGCAGAACCGCCGGGACAGGGGTTCCCTACGAGCAGTACTTC	CASRTAGTGVPYEQYF